This TCR beta chain was documented in a study of T cell responses to AZD1222 COVID-19 vaccine. This clone was picked up a small number of times. The table came from immunoSEQ multiplex PCR; TCRdb's copy has only in-frame clones and leaves some out. The repertoire consists of fewer than 120,000 clones, with around 90% occurring once and the leading ten covering about 2.5%. The CDR3 has 16 amino acids. Germline CDR1 reads SEHNR; CDR2 reads FQNEAQ (reference sequence). V lost 1 base to trimming and J lost 0 bases, with 10 bases between them. The clonotype comes from an adult who received the AZD1222 COVID-19 vaccine. Sequenced here: peripheral blood, sampled 28 days after the second AZD1222 dose. The V gene is TRBV7-9, the J gene TRBJ1-5, with a weak D call TRBD1 (5 bases). CDR3 sequence (DNA): TGTGCCAGCAGCTTAGGACAGACCTATAGCAATCAGCCCCAGCATTTT. It yields the protein CASSLGQTYSNQPQHF.